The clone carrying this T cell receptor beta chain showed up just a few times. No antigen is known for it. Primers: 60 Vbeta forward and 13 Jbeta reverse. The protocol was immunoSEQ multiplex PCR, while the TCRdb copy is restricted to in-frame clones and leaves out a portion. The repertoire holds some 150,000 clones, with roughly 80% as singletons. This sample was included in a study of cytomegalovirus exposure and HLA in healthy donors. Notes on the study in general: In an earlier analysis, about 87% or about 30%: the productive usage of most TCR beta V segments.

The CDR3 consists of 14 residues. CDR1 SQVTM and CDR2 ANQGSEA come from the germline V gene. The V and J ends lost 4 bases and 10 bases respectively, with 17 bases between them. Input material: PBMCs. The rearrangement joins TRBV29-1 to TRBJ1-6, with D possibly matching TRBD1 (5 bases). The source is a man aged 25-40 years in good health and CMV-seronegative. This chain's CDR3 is CSVATGTAKSPLHF. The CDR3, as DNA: TGCAGCGTTGCCACCGGGACTGCTAAATCACCCCTCCACTTT.